The sequence of this T cell receptor beta chain was determined in a study of regulatory T cells in long-lasting Graves disease. About the study: Persistence in Graves' disease denoted antithyroid drug use beyond 5 years alongside positive TSH receptor antibodies. Study results and caveats: Whereas nearly 1,000 public clonotypes were shared by new patients, persistent patients shared more, at about 2,500. Accuracy might have suffered from few samples.

This clonotype has at least ten counts. Its specificity is unknown. CDR3 regions were amplified by Arm-PCR using iRepertoire HTBI primers to build TCR beta libraries. TCRdb re-analysed the multiplex PCR reads in MiXCR, keeping a single row per CDR3 protein. The sample consists of roughly 500,000 distinct CDR3 sequences, roughly 21% of them appearing once. The time point was: persistent/refractory GD, antithyroid drugs over 5 years with positive TRAb. The TCR library used RNA extracted from PBMCs. This receptor was identified in a female donor with Graves disease. The source was peripheral blood mononuclear cells (PBMCs), collected when the disease was refractory, from a patient treated with antithyroid drugs.

The CDR3 loop reads CASSLEGGYQETQYF. The CDR3 DNA follows: TGTGCCAGCAGCTTAGAGGGAGGGTACCAAGAGACCCAGTACTTC. The chain couples TRBV7-2 to TRBJ2-5; 7 positions match TRBD2. The CDR3 is made up of 15 amino acids. Germline trimming cut 1 base from V and 0 bases from J; bases unmatched to any gene: 2. Germline V gene sequence: CDR1 SGHTA, CDR2 FQGNSA. Combining the CDR3 with reference TRBV7-2 and TRBJ2-5 gives the whole variable domain GAGVSQSPSNKVTEKGKDVELRCDPISGHTALYWYRQSLGQGLEFLIYFQGNSAPDKSGLPSDRFSAERTGGSVSTLTIQRTQQEDSAVYLCASSLEGGYQETQYFGPGTRLLVL.